The rows below give T cell receptor beta chains drawn from one sample of a study of OX40 agonist ivuxolimab in advanced cancers. Here immunoSEQ multiplex PCR was the method, and the copy in TCRdb shows in-frame clones only, minus some. The repertoire holds about 41,000 clones, around 88% seen once, with roughly 25% in the top ten. The sequences come from CD4+ or CD8+ T cells sorted from blood, collected in a trial of the OX40 agonist ivuxolimab. The receptors shown here come from an adult with an advanced solid tumor such as melanoma, head and neck, liver or kidney cancer. The CDR3 runs from the conserved cysteine through the conserved F or W.

v_gene: TRBV4-1; j_gene: TRBJ2-7; len: 16; CDR3aa: CASSLLAGGLSYEQYF
v_gene: TRBV27; j_gene: TRBJ2-1; len: 15; CDR3aa: CASSLAAGGGDEQFF
v_gene: TRBV15; j_gene: TRBJ2-3; len: 15; CDR3aa: CATSRDRGSTDTQYF
v_gene: TRBV27; j_gene: TRBJ2-3; len: 15; CDR3aa: CASSFRLVGTDTQYF
v_gene: TRBV7-9; j_gene: TRBJ2-5; len: 14; CDR3aa: CASSTTSGAETQYF
v_gene: TRBV28; j_gene: TRBJ1-1; len: 17; CDR3aa: CASSPIVWGRMNTEAFF
v_gene: TRBV6-1; j_gene: TRBJ1-3; len: 14; CDR3aa: CASRGGSTGNTIYF
v_gene: TRBV11-2; j_gene: TRBJ2-1; len: 15; CDR3aa: CASSSVLASVGEQFF
v_gene: TRBV9; j_gene: TRBJ1-4; len: 16; CDR3aa: CASSVGGTNQGEKLFF
v_gene: TRBV28; j_gene: TRBJ1-5; len: 14; CDR3aa: CASAPGQGVQPQHF
v_gene: TRBV5-1; j_gene: TRBJ2-7; len: 16; CDR3aa: CASSLATSGRLIEQYF
v_gene: TRBV7-6; j_gene: TRBJ2-5; len: 15; CDR3aa: CASSLSPSPQETQYF
v_gene: TRBV7-9; j_gene: TRBJ1-2; len: 15; CDR3aa: CASSLGVPRNYGYTF
v_gene: TRBV5-4; j_gene: TRBJ2-3; len: 18; CDR3aa: CASSQDYRTSGSTDTQYF
v_gene: TRBV2; j_gene: TRBJ1-5; len: 14; CDR3aa: CASSQGWGNQPQHF
v_gene: TRBV5-1; j_gene: TRBJ2-7; len: 16; CDR3aa: CASSLFALAGVYEQYF
v_gene: TRBV10-2; j_gene: TRBJ2-5; len: 14; CDR3aa: CASDGTGTQETQYF
v_gene: TRBV4-1; j_gene: TRBJ2-1; len: 17; CDR3aa: CASSQSAGTSSYNEQFF
v_gene: TRBV7-8; j_gene: TRBJ2-7; len: 15; CDR3aa: CASSTHHGDSGEQYF
v_gene: TRBV6-4; j_gene: TRBJ2-3; len: 15; CDR3aa: CASSGAAGGPDTQYF
v_gene: TRBV6-1; j_gene: TRBJ1-4; len: 15; CDR3aa: CASSEGTGLGEKLFF
v_gene: TRBV27; j_gene: TRBJ2-1; len: 16; CDR3aa: CASSLLAGSSYNEQFF
v_gene: TRBV30; j_gene: TRBJ1-1; len: 14; CDR3aa: CAWSVGTGGIEAFF
v_gene: TRBV27; j_gene: TRBJ2-5; len: 13; CDR3aa: CASSLGSGETQYF
v_gene: TRBV6-4; j_gene: TRBJ2-3; len: 16; CDR3aa: CASSDTAGGDTDTQYF